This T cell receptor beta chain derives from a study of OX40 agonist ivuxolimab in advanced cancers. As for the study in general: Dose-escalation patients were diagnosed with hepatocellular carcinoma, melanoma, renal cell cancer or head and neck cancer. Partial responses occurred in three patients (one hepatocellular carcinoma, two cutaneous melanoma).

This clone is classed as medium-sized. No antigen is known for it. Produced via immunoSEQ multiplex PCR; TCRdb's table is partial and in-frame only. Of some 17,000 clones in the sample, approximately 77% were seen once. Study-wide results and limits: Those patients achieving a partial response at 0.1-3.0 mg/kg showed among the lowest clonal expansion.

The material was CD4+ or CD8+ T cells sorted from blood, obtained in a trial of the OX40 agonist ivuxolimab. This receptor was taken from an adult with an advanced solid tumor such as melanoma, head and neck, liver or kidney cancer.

CDR3 sequence (DNA): TGTGCCAGCAGACATAGACAGGGGGTTGTTGGGAATTCACCCCTCCACTTT. Translating gives CASRHRQGVVGNSPLHF. The chain links TRBV27 to TRBJ1-6; TRBD1 agrees at 9 bases. The CDR3 sequence is 17 residues long. Germline V CDR1 and CDR2: MNHEY, SMNVEV (reference sequence). The V and J ends lost 6 bases and 7 bases, in that order; junction bases with no gene match: 13.